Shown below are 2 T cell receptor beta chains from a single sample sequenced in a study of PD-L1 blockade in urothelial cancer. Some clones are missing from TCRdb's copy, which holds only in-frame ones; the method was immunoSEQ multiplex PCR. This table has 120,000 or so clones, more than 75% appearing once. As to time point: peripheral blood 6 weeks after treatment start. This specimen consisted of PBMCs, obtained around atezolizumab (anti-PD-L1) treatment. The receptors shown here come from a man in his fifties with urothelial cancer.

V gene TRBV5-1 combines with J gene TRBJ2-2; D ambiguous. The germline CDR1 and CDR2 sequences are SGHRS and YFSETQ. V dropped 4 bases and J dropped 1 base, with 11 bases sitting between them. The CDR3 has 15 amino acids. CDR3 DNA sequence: TGCGCCAGCAGCCCAACCTTCGGGAACACCGGGGAGCTGTTTTTT. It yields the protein CASSPTFGNTGELFF.

The CDR3 spells CASSFLAGGTDTQYF. The CDR3 nucleotides are TGCGCCAGCAGCTTCCTAGCGGGAGGCACAGATACGCAGTATTTT. This sequence joins TRBV5-1 and TRBJ2-3; 10 bases align to TRBD2. This CDR3 is 15 amino acids long. Germline assignment: CDR1 SGHRS and CDR2 YFSETQ. The trim removed 2 bases at V and 1 base at J, leaving 1 base unmatched.